Below are 18 T cell receptor beta chains sequenced from a single sample in a study of blood T cell repertoires in COVID-19. Here immunoSEQ multiplex PCR was the method, and the copy in TCRdb shows in-frame clones only, minus some. In the table there are a few hundred thousand clones, around 90% of which are singletons. Sequenced input: peripheral blood. These receptors all stem from a woman in her forties or fifties who had recovered from COVID-19.

V and J are TRBV10-2 and TRBJ2-1; 9 nucleotides align to TRBD1. V dropped 7 bases and J dropped 4; count of bases not matched to a gene: 11. Germline-derived CDR1 and CDR2 are WSHSY and SAAADI. CDR3 length: 16 amino acids. Written as DNA, the CDR3 is TGCGCCAGCACCGGACAGGGGAGGAGGAGATACAATGAGCAGTTCTTC. As protein: CASTGQGRRRYNEQFF.

The V call is TRBV4-2, the J call TRBJ2-3; a possible D gene is TRBD2 (5 bases). Between the trimmed V and J ends, which lost 1 base and 4 bases, there was a span of 15 bases. The CDR3 consists of 16 residues. Germline values: CDR1 LGHNA, CDR2 YNFKEQ. Written as DNA, the CDR3 is TGTGCCAGCAGCCAAGGGGCCGGAGGAGAGGCAGATACGCAGTATTTT. It translates to CASSQGAGGEADTQYF.

The CDR3 nucleotides read TGTGCCAGTAGTCTCCGGACAGGCGCCAGGTCTGGAAACACCATATATTTT. Protein product: CASSLRTGARSGNTIYF. The chain has TRBV19 and TRBJ1-3; 7 bases agree with TRBD1. Trimming cost V 5 bases and J 1 base; bases outside gene matches: 11. Germline loops: CDR1 LNHDA, CDR2 SQIVND (reference sequence). The CDR3 contains 17 residues.

V is TRBV9 and J is TRBJ1-1; 8 nucleotides agree with TRBD1. From germline, CDR1 is SGDLS and CDR2 YYNGEE. The CDR3 is made up of 17 amino acids. The ends lost 4 bases at V and 1 base at J; junction bases unmatched: 12. The CDR3 DNA sequence: TGTGCCAGCAGCAAGGGGGGACAGGCCGCCCGGAACACTGAAGCTTTCTTT. Encoded protein: CASSKGGQAARNTEAFF.

This chain uses TRBV6-1 with TRBJ2-7; 8 bases are shared with TRBD1. The V gene's germline CDR1 is MNHNS and CDR2 SASEGT. V shed 0 bases and J 3 bases; nucleotides not matched to a gene: 4. CDR3 length: 15 amino acids. CDR3 sequence: CASSEALDRVYEQYF. The CDR3 coding sequence is TGTGCCAGCAGTGAAGCCCTGGACAGGGTCTACGAGCAGTACTTC.

The V gene is TRBV7-2, the J gene TRBJ1-2; 11 positions agree with TRBD1. CDR3 length: 18 amino acids. Germline V gene data show CDR1 as SGHTA and CDR2 as FQGNSA. The ends lost 2 bases at V and 4 bases at J; junction bases unmatched: 12. In DNA form, the CDR3 reads TGTGCCAGCAGCTTAAAGGGGACAGGGGGACTTCCTACCTATGGCTACACCTTC. It specifies CASSLKGTGGLPTYGYTF.

This clone has more than one count but fewer than ten. The chain combines TRBV9 with TRBJ1-3, with D possibly TRBD1 on 6 matching bases. V lost 3 bases to trimming and J lost 2 bases, with 12 bases between them. The CDR3 totals 15 residues. Germline V gene lookup returns CDR1 SGDLS and CDR2 YYNGEE. The CDR3 is CASSATGYTGNTIYF. The CDR3, as DNA: TGTGCCAGCAGCGCGACAGGTTACACTGGAAACACCATATATTTT.

This chain connects TRBV27 to TRBJ1-5; D ambiguous. This CDR3 comprises 16 residues. The V gene's germline CDR1 is MNHEY and CDR2 SMNVEV (reference sequence). Trimming took off 6 bases at V and 0 bases at J, with 15 bases between the two ends. The CDR3 protein is CASSLSGRISNQPQHF. The CDR3 nucleotides are TGTGCCAGCAGCCTCTCAGGCCGAATTAGCAATCAGCCCCAGCATTTT.

This chain joins TRBV29-1 and TRBJ1-4; 10 nucleotides line up with TRBD1. V was pared by 3 bases and J by 11 bases, with 6 bases of the junction left unmatched. Germline CDR1 SQVTM, CDR2 ANQGSEA. The CDR3 length is 13 residues. CDR3 loop: CSVEETGGGKLFF. DNA of the CDR3: TGCAGCGTTGAGGAGACAGGGGGCGGGAAACTGTTTTTT.

The V call is TRBV21-1, the J call TRBJ2-3; the table calls TRBD2, which could not be checked here. TRBV21-1 is listed as a pseudogene. CDR3 size: 17 residues. CDR3 amino acids: CASMKGKREGSTDTQYF. In nucleotides, the CDR3 is TGTGCCAGCATGAAGGGGAAGCGGGAGGGTAGCACAGATACGCAGTATTTT.

This clone was seen once. The chain recombines TRBV19 with TRBJ1-1; D not resolved. CDR1 and CDR2 from the germline V gene are LNHDA and SQIVND (reference sequence). V was trimmed by 3 bases and J by 7 bases, leaving 9 bases between them. The CDR3 totals 12 residues. The DNA of the CDR3 is TGTGCCAGTAGTATTCAGACAAATGAAGCTTTCTTT. Translating it yields CASSIQTNEAFF.

The chain couples TRBV9 to TRBJ2-5; D perhaps matches TRBD2 (7 bases). In germline, CDR1 is SGDLS, CDR2 YYNGEE. Trimming removed 2 bases at V and 6 bases at J, with 14 bases between. The CDR3 spans 14 residues. CDR3 in DNA: TGTGCCAGCAGCGTGGGCGGGGGCGAGAAGACCCAGTACTTC. Protein: CASSVGGGEKTQYF.

The CDR3 loop reads CASSFQAGGRDEQFF. The CDR3 DNA sequence: TGCGCCAGCAGCTTCCAAGCGGGGGGGCGGGATGAGCAGTTCTTC. The chain links TRBV5-1 to TRBJ2-1; 10 nucleotides align to TRBD2. CDR1 and CDR2 (germline): SGHRS, YFSETQ. This CDR3 has 15 residues. The J segment lost 8 bases and the V segment lost 2 bases, leaving 7 bases of the junction unmatched.

The rearrangement joins TRBV3-1 (or the pseudogene TRBV3-2) to TRBJ1-3; a weak D match, TRBD1 (6 bases). The V gene's germline CDR1 is LGHDT and CDR2 YNNKEL (reference sequence). V shed 3 bases and J shed 2 bases, with 11 bases lying between them. This CDR3 is 15 amino acids long. The CDR3 protein is CASSHGGQPGNTIYF. As DNA, the CDR3 is TGTGCCAGCAGCCACGGGGGGCAACCTGGAAACACCATATATTTT.

This clone was observed a few times. The rearrangement links TRBV6-6 to TRBJ2-7; D may be TRBD1 (6 bases). The germline V and J ends were trimmed by 4 bases and 4 bases, with 8 bases remaining between them. The germline V gene has CDR1 MNHNY and CDR2 SVGAGI (reference sequence). The CDR3 consists of 12 residues. The CDR3, as DNA: TGTGCCAGCAGTTTCACAGGGTACGAGCAGTACTTC. Its protein is CASSFTGYEQYF.

This chain uses TRBV5-1 with TRBJ2-3, with D perhaps matching TRBD2 (5 bases). Trimming shortened V by 1 base and J by 3 bases, and 9 bases separated the two germline ends. The germline gives CDR1 SGHRS, CDR2 YFSETQ. The CDR3 runs 14 residues. The CDR3 region is CASSLLGETDTQYF. The CDR3, as DNA: TGCGCCAGCAGCTTGTTGGGAGAAACAGATACGCAGTATTTT.

The chain has TRBV7-3 and TRBJ2-5; perhaps TRBD2 as D (7 bases). V gave up 5 bases and J gave up 4 bases, with 23 bases separating them. CDR1 SGHTA and CDR2 FQGTGA come from the germline V gene. The CDR3 covers 17 residues. Here the CDR3 DNA reads TGTGCCAGCAGCCGTAGGGGTGGCGGGGGCCCCGCAGAGACCCAGTACTTC. Protein: CASSRRGGGGPAETQYF. The entire variable domain, with the rest obtained from reference TRBV7-3 and TRBJ2-5, is as follows: GAGVSQTPSNKVTEKGKYVELRCDPISGHTALYWYRQSLGQGPEFLIYFQGTGAADDSGLPNDRFFAVRPEGSVSTLKIQRTERGDSAVYLCASSRRGGGGPAETQYFGPGTRLLVL.

The V and J genes are TRBV7-3 and TRBJ2-6, with TRBD1 as a possible D gene (5 bases). CDR3 size: 16 residues. The ends were cut back, 5 bases at V and 4 bases at J, with 15 bases in the middle. From germline, CDR1 is SGHTA and CDR2 FQGTGA. This CDR3 reads CASSKGRALGANVLTF. The CDR3 DNA follows: TGTGCCAGCAGCAAGGGGCGAGCGCTGGGGGCCAACGTCCTGACTTTC. The full variable domain, completed using reference TRBV7-3 and TRBJ2-6, is GAGVSQTPSNKVTEKGKYVELRCDPISGHTALYWYRQSLGQGPEFLIYFQGTGAADDSGLPNDRFFAVRPEGSVSTLKIQRTERGDSAVYLCASSKGRALGANVLTFGAGSRLTVL.